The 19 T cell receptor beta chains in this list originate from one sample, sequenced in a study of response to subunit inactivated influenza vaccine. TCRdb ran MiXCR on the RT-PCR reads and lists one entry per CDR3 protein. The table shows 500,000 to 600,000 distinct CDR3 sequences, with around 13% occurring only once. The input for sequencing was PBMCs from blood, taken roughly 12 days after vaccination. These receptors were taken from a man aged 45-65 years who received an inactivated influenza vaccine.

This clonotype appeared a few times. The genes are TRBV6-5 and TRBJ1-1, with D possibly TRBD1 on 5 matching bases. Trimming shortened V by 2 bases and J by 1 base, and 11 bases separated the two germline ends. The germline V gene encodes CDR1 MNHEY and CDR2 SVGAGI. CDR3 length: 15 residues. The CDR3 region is CASSYGTGGNTEAFF. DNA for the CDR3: TGTGCCAGCAGTTACGGGACGGGGGGGAACACTGAAGCTTTCTTT.

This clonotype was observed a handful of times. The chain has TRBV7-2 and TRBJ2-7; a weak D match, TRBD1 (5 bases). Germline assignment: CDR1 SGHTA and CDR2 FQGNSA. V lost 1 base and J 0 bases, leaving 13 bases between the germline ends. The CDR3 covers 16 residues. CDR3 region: CASSLDPDTASYEQYF. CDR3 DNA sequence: TGTGCCAGCAGCTTAGATCCGGACACGGCCTCCTACGAGCAGTACTTC.

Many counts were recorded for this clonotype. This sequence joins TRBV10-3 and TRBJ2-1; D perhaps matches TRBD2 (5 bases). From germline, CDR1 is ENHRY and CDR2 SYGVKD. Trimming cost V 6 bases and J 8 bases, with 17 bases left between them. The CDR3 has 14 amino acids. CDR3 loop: CAIRRAEQSDEQFF. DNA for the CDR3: TGTGCCATCAGGAGGGCGGAGCAAAGCGATGAGCAGTTCTTC.

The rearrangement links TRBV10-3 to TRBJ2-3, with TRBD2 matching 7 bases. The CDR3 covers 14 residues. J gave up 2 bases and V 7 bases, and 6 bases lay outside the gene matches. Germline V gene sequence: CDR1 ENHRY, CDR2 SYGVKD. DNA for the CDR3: TGTGCCATCAAACCGGGACTAAACACAGATACGCAGTATTTT. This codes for CAIKPGLNTDTQYF.

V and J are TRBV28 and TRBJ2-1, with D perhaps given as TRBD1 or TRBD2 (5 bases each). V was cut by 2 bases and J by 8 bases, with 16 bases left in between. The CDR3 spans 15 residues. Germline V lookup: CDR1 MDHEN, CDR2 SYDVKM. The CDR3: CASSLVSLGDHEQFF. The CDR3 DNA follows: TGTGCCAGCAGTTTAGTTAGCCTTGGGGACCATGAGCAGTTCTTC.

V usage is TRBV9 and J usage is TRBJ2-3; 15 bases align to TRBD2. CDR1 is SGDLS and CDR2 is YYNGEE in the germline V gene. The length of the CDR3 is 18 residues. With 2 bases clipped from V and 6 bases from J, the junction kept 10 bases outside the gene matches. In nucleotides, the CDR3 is TGTGCCAGCAGCGTCATCCCCGGGACTAGCGGGAGGAGGGATACGCAGTATTTT. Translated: CASSVIPGTSGRRDTQYF.

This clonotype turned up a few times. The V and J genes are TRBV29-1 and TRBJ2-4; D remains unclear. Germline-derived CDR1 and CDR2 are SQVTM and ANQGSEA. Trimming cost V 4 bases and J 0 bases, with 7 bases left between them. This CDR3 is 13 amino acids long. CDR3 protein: CSVVDGAKNIQYF. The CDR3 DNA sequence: TGCAGCGTTGTTGACGGAGCCAAAAACATTCAGTACTTC.

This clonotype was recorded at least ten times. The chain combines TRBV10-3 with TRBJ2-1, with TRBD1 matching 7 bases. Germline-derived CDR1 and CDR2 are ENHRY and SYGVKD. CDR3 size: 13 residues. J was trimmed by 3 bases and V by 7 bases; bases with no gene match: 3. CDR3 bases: TGTGCCATCAACAGGGGTGACTACAATGAGCAGTTCTTC. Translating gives CAINRGDYNEQFF.

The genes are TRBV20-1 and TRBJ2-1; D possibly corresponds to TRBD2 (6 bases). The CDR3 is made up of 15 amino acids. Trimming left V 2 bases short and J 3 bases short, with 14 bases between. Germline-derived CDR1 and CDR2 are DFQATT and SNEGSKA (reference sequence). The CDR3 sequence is CSARRGGRYYNEQFF. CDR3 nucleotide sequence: TGCAGTGCTAGAAGGGGTGGGAGGTACTACAATGAGCAGTTCTTC.

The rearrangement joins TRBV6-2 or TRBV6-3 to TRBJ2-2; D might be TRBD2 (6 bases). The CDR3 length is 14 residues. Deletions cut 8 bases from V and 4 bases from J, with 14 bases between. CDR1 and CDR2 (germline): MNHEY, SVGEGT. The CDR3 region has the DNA TGTGCCAGCGCCGCGGGATACCCCACCGGGGAGCTGTTTTTT. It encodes CASAAGYPTGELFF.

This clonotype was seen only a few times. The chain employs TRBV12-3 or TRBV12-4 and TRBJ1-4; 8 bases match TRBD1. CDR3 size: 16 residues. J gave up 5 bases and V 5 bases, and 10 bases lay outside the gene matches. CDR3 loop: CASSETLRQGNEKLFF. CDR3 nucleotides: TGTGCCAGCAGTGAAACCCTAAGACAGGGGAATGAAAAACTGTTTTTT.

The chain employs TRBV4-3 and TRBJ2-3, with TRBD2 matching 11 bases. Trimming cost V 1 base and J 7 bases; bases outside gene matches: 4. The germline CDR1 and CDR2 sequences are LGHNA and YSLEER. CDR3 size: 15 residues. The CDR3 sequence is CASSQGLAGTYTQYF. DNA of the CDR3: TGCGCCAGCAGCCAAGGACTAGCGGGGACCTATACGCAGTATTTT.

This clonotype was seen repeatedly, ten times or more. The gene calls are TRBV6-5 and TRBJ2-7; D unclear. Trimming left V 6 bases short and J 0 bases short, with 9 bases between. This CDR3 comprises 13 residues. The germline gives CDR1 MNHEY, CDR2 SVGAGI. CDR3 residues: CASSPTNSYEQYF. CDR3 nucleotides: TGTGCCAGCAGCCCGACAAACTCCTACGAGCAGTACTTC.

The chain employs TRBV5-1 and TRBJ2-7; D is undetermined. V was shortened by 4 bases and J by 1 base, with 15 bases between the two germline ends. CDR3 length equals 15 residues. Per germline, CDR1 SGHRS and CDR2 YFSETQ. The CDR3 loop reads CASSPSSVGSYEQYF. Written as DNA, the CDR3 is TGCGCCAGCAGCCCCTCTTCGGTGGGTTCCTACGAGCAGTACTTC.

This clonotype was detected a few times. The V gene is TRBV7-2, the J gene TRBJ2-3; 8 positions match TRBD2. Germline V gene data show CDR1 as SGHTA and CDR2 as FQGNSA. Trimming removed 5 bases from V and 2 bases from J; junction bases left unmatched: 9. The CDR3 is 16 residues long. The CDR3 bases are TGTGCCAGCAGCCCCCTGGCGGGAGGCCTCACAGATACGCAGTATTTT. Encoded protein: CASSPLAGGLTDTQYF.

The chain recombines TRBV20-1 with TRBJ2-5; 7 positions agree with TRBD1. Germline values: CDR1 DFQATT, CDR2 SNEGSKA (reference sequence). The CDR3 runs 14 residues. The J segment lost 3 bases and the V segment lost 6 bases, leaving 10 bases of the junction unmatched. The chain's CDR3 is CSANSGTVEETQYF. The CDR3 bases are TGCAGTGCCAATTCCGGGACAGTAGAAGAGACCCAGTACTTC.

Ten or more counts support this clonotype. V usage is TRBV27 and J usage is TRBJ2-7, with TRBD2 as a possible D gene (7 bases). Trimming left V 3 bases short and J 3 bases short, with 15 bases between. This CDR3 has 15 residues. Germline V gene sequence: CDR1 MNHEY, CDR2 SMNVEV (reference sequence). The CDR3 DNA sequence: TGTGCCAGCAGTTTCGAGGGGGGGCTAGTCTACGAGCAGTACTTC. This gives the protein CASSFEGGLVYEQYF.

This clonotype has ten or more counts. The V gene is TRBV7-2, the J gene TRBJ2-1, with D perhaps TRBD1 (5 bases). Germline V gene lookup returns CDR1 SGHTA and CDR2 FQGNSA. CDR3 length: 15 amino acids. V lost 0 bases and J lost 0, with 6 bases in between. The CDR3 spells CASSLAGHSYNEQFF. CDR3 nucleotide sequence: TGTGCCAGCAGCTTAGCGGGGCACTCCTACAATGAGCAGTTCTTC.

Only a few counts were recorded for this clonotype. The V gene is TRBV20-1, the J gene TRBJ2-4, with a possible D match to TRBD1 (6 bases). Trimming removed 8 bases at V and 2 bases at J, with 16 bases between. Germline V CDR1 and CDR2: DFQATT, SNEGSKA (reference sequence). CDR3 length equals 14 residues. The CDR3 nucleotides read TGCAGTCCAGGACAGTCAAATACCAAAAACATTCAGTACTTC. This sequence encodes CSPGQSNTKNIQYF.